This T cell receptor (beta chain) was obtained from a study of CXCR3-negative and CXCR3-positive naive CD8 T cells. Whole-study findings and limits: Diversity proved comparably high across both naive subsets and much lower in memory CD8+ cells. Naive subsets displayed similar surface CD5, and TCR strength was inferred from TRB CDR3 properties.

Germline V gene lookup returns CDR1 LGHDT and CDR2 YNNKEL (reference sequence). This CDR3 has 13 amino acids. The authors made the TRB cDNA libraries by 5' RACE using UMI labels. TCRdb reprocessed the 5' RACE reads and keeps a single row for each CDR3 protein, giving no DNA. Its clone listing holds about 43,000 distinct CDR3 sequences. Turning to this clonotype: Its specificity is not known.

The origin of this receptor is a human donor in good health. Some clones in this sample may be carry-over from other donors' samples. The specimen was memory CD8+ T cells from blood. The chain is built from TRBV3-1 and TRBJ1-2; the D gene TCRdb calls, TRBD1, cannot be checked with no DNA. The CDR3 is CASSQDRGYGYTF.